This T cell receptor beta chain was identified in a study of molecular identifiers for immune sequencing clone quantification. Study outcomes and limitations: Clones that exceeded 20 RNA copies held over 97% of effector molecules, yet under 1% in naive cells.

The CDR3 is 12 amino acids. Germline lookup yields CDR1 LNHNV and CDR2 YYDKDF (reference sequence). It was with previously described methods and listed TCR primers that bulk TCR libraries were made. TCRdb reprocessed the PCR reads with MiXCR, giving one entry per CDR3 protein. The sample lists around 94,000 distinct CDR3 sequences; 35% were seen once. A remark on this clonotype: What it binds is not known. A much larger clone sits a single nucleotide away, making a read error possible.

The sequence came from a human donor in good health. Some libraries in this study had Jurkat cell RNA spiked in. This rearrangement joins TRBV15 to TRBJ1-5; D is undetermined. Sequencing input: naive CD8+ T cells from blood, with Jurkat cell RNA spiked in. Subset meaning: FACS-sorted CD8+CD4-CCR7+CD45RA+ naive T cells. The CDR3 loop is CAISRVGQPQHF. For the CDR3, the DNA is TGTGCCATCAGCAGAGTAGGTCAGCCCCAGCATTTT.